This T cell receptor beta chain comes out of a study of blood T cell repertoires in COVID-19. This clone was seen just once. Here immunoSEQ multiplex PCR was the method, and the copy in TCRdb shows in-frame clones only, minus some. The sample lists a few hundred thousand clones, approximately 85% occurring once. The source material was peripheral blood. The sequence came from a man in his fifties with active or convalescent COVID-19.

Here the CDR3 reads CASSTWTSGSYEQYF. DNA of the CDR3: TGTGCCAGCAGCACGTGGACTAGCGGGAGCTACGAGCAGTACTTC. V is TRBV5-5 and J is TRBJ2-7, with 13 bases fitting TRBD2. Trimming at V came to 4 bases and at J to 3 bases, leaving 4 bases not matched to a gene. Germline lookup yields CDR1 SGHKS and CDR2 YYEKEE (reference sequence). The CDR3 is 15 residues long.